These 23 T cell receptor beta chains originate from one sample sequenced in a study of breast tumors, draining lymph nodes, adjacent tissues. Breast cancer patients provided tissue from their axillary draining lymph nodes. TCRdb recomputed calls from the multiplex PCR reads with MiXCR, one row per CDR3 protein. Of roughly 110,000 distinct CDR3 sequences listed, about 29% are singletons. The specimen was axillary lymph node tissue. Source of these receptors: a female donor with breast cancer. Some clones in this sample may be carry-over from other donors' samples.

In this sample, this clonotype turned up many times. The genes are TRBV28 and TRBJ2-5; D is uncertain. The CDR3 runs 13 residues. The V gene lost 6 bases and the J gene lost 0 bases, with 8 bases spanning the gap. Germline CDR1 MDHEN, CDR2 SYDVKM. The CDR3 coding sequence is TGTGCCAGCAGCGTACTTTACCAAGAGACCCAGTACTTC. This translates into CASSVLYQETQYF.

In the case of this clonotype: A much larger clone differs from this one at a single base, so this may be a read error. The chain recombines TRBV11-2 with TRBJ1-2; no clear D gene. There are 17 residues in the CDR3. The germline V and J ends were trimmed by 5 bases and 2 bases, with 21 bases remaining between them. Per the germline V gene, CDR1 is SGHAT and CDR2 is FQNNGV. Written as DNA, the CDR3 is TGTGCCAGCAGCAAAGAGGGATACGCCTCCGCAAACTATGGCTACACCTTC. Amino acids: CASSKEGYASANYGYTF.

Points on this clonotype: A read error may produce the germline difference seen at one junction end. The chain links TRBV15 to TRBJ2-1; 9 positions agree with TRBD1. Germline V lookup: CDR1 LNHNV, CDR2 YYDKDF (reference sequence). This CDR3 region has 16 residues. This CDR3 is CATSSFRQGGRDERFF. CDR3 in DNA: TGTGCCACCAGCAGTTTCAGACAGGGGGGTCGGGATGAGCGGTTCTTC.

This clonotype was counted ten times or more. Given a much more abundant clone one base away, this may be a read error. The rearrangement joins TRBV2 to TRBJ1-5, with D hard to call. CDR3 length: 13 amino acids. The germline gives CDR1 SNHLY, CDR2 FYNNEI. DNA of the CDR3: TGTGCCAGCAGCCAGTTGGGAAATCAGCCCCGGCATTTT. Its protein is CASSQLGNQPRHF.

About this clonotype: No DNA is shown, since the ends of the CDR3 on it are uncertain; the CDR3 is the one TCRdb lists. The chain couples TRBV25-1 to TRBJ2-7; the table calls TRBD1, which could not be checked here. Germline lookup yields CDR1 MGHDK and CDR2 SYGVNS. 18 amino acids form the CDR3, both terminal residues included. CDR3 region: CASIYLCSGGQGSAEQYF.

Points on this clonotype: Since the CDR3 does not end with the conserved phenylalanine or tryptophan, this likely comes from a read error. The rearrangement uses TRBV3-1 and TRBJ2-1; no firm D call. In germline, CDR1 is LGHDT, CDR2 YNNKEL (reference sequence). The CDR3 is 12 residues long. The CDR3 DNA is TGCGCCAGCAGCCAGATTTACAATGAGCAGTTCCTC. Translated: CASSQIYNEQFL.

The CDR3 nucleotides read TGCAGTGTTAGCCTGGGGCCCCTCACTACCTATGGCTACACCTTC. Its translation is CSVSLGPLTTYGYTF. The rearrangement links TRBV20-1 to TRBJ1-2, with D possibly TRBD1 on 5 matching bases. Germline V gene lookup returns CDR1 DFQATT and CDR2 SNEGSKA (reference sequence). This CDR3 contains 15 residues. V gave up 7 bases and J gave up 4 bases, with 22 bases separating them.

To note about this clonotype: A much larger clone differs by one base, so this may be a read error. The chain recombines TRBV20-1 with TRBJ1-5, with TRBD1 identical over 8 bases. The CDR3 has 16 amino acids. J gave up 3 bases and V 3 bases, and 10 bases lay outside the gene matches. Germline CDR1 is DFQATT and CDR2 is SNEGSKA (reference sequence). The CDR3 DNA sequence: TGCAGTGCTAGGGGGAACAGGGGGTCGACCAATCAGCCCCAGCATTTT. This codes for CSARGNRGSTNQPQHF.

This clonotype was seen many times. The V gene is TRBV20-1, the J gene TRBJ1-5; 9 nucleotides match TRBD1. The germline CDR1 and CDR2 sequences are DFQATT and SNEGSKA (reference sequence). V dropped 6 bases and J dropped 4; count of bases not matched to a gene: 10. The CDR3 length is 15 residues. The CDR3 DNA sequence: TGCAGTGCCATCCCCGGGACAGGGTGGAATCAGCCCCAGCATTTT. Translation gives CSAIPGTGWNQPQHF.

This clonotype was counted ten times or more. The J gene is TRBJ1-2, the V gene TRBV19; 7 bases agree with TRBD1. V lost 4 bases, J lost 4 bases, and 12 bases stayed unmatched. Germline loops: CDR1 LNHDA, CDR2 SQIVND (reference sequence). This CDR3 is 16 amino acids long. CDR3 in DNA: TGTGCCAGTAGTACCAGGACAGGCGCAATCTCCTATGGCTACACCTTC. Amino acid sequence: CASSTRTGAISYGYTF.

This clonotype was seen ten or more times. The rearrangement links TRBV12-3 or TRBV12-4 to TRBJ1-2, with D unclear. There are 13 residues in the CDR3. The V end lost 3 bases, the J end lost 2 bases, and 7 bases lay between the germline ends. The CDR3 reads CASSFPGNYGYTF. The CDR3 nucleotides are TGTGCCAGCAGTTTTCCCGGCAACTATGGCTACACCTTC.

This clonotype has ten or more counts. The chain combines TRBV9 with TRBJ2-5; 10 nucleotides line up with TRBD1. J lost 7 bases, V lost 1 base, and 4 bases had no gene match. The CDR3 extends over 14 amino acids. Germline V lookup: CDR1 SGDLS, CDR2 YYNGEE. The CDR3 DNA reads TGTGCCAGCAGCGTAATAGGACAGGGGGGGACCCAGTACTTC. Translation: CASSVIGQGGTQYF.

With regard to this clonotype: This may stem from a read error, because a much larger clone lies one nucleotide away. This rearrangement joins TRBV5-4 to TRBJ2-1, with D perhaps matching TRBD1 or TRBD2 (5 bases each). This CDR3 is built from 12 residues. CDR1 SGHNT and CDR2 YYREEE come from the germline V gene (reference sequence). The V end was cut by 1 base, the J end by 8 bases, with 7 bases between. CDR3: CASSLWDDEQFF. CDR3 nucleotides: TGTGCCAGCAGCTTGTGGGACGATGAGCAGTTCTTC.

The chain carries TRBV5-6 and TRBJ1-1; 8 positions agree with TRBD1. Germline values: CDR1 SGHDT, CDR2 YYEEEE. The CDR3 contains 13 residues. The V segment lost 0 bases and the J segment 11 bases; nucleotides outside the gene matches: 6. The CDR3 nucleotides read TGTGCCAGCAGCTTGGGACAGGGGATCTATGCTTTCTTT. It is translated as CASSLGQGIYAFF. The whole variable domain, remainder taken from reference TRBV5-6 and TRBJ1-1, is DAGVTQSPTHLIKTRGQQVTLRCSPKSGHDTVSWYQQALGQGPQFIFQYYEEEERQRGNFPDRFSGHQFPNYSSELNVNALLLGDSALYLCASSLGQGIYAFFGQGTRLTVV.

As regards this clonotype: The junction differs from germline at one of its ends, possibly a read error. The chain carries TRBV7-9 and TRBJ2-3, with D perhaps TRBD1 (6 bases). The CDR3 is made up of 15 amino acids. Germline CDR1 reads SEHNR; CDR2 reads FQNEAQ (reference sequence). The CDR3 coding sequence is TGCGCCAGCAGCTTTGGGCAGGGGATCACAGATACGCAGTATTTT. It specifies CASSFGQGITDTQYF.

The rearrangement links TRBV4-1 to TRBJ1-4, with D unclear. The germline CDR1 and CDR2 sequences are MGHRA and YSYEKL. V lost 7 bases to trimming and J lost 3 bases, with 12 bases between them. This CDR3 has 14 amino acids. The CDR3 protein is CASIQSAANEKLFF. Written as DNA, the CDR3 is TGCGCCAGCATACAGAGTGCAGCTAATGAAAAACTGTTTTTT.

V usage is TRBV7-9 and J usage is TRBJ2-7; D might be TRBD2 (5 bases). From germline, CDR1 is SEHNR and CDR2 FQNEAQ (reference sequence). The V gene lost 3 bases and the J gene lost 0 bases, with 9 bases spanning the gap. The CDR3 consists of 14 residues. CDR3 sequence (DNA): TGTGCCAGCAGCTTGCAGCGGAGCTCCTACGAGCAGTACTTC. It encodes CASSLQRSSYEQYF.

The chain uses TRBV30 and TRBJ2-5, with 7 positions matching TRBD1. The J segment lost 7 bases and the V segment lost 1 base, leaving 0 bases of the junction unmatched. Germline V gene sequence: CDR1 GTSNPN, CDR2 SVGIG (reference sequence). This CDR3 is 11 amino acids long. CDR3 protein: CAWSGQGTQYF. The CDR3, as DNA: TGTGCCTGGAGTGGACAGGGGACCCAGTACTTC.

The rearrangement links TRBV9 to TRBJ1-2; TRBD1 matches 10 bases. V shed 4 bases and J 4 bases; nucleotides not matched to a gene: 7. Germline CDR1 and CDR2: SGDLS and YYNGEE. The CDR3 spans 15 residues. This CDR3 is CASSPGTGAFYGYTF. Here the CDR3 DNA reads TGTGCCAGCAGCCCAGGGACAGGGGCCTTCTATGGCTACACCTTC.

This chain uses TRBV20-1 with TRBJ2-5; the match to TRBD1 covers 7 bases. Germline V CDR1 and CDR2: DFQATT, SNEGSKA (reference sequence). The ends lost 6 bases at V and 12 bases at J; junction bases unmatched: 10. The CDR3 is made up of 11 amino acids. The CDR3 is CSASNRGRKYF. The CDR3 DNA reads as TGCAGTGCGTCGAACAGGGGACGTAAGTACTTC.

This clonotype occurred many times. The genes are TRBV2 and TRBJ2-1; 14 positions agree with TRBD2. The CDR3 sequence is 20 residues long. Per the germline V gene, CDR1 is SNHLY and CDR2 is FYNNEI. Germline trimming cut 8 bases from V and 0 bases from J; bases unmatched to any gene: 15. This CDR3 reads CASGRPGLAGVGSSYNEQFF. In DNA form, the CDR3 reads TGTGCCAGCGGCCGACCGGGACTAGCGGGAGTTGGGAGCTCCTACAATGAGCAGTTCTTC.

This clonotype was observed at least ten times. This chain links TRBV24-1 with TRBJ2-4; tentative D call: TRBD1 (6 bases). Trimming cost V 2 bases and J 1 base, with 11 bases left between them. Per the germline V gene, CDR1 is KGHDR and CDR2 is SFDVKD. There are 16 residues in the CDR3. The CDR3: CATSDSFDRAKNIQYF. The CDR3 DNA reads TGTGCCACCAGTGATTCCTTCGACAGGGCCAAAAACATTCAGTACTTC.

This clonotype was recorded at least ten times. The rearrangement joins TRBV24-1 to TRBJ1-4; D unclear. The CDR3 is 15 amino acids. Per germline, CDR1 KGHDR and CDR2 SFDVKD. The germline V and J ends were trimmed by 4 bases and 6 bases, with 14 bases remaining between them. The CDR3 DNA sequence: TGTGCCACCAGTGACCCCCATGGACGAGATGAAAAACTGTTTTTT. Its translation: CATSDPHGRDEKLFF.